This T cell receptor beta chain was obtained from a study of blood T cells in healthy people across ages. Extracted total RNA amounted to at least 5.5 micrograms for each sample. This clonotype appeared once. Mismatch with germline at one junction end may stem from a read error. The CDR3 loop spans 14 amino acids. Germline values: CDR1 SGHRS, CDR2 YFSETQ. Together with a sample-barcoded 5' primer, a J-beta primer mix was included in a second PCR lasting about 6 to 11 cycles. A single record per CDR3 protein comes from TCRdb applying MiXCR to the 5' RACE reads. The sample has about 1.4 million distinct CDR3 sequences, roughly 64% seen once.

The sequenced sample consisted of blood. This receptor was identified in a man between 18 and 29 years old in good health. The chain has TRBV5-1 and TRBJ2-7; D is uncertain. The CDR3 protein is CASSPGVSSYEQYF. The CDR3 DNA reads TGCGCCAGCAGCCCCGGAGTCAGCTCCTACGAACAGTACTTC.